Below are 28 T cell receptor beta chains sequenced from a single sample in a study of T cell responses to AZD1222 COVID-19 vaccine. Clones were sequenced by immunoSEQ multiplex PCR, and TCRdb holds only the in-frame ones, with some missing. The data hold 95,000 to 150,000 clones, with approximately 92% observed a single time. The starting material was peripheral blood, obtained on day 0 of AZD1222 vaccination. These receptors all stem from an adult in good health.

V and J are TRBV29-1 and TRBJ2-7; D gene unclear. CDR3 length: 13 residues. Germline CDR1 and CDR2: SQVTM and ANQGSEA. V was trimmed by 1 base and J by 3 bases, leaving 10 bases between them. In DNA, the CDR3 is TGCAGCGTTGAAGGGGTCGAGGACTACGAGCAGTACTTC. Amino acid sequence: CSVEGVEDYEQYF.

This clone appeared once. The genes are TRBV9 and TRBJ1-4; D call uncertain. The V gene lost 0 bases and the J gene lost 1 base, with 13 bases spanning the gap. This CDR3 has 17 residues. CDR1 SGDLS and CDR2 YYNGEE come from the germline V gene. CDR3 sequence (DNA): TGTGCCAGCAGCGTAGCCCCGGTTGAGGGAACTAATGAAAAACTGTTTTTT. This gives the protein CASSVAPVEGTNEKLFF.

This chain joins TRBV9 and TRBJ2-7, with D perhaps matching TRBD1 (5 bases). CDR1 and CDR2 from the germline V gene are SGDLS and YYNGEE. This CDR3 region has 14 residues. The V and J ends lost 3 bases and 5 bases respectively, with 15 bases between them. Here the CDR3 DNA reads TGTGCCAGCAGCGGGGATCAGGGATTCGACGAGCAGTACTTC. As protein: CASSGDQGFDEQYF. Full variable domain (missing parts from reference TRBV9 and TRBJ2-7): DSGVTQTPKHLITATGQRVTLRCSPRSGDLSVYWYQQSLDQGLQFLIQYYNGEERAKGNILERFSAQQFPDLHSELNLSSLELGDSALYFCASSGDQGFDEQYFGPGTRLTVT.

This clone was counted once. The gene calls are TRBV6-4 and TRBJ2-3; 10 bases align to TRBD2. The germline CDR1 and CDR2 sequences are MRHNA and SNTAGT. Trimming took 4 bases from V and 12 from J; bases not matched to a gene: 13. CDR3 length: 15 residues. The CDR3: CASSASSGGLPLQYF. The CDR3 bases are TGTGCCAGCAGTGCGTCTAGCGGGGGACTACCCCTACAGTATTTT.

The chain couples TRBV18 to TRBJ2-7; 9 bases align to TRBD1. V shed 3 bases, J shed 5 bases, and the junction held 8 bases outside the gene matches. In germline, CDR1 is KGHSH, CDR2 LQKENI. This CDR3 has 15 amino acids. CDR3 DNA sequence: TGTGCCAGCTCACCGAGGGACAGGGTGAAGAACGAGCAGTACTTC. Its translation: CASSPRDRVKNEQYF.

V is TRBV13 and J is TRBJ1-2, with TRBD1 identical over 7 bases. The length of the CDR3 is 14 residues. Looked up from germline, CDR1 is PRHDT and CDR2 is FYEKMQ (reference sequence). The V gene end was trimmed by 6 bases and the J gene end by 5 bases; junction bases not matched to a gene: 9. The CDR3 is CASSWQGVRYGYTF. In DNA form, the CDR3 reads TGTGCCAGCAGTTGGCAGGGGGTGAGGTATGGCTACACCTTC.

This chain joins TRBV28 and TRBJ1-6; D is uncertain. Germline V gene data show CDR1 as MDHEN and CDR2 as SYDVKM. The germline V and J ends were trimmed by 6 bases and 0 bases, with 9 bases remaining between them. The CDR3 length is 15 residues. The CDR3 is CASRSRSSYNSPLHF. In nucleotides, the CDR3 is TGTGCCAGCAGAAGTAGGAGCTCCTATAATTCACCCCTCCACTTT.

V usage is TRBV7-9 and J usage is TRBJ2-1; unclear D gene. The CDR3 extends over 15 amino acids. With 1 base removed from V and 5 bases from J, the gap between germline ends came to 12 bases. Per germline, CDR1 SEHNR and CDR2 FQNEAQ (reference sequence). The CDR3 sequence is CASSLDLLRDNEQFF. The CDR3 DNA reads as TGTGCCAGCAGCTTAGACCTCCTAAGGGACAATGAGCAGTTCTTC.

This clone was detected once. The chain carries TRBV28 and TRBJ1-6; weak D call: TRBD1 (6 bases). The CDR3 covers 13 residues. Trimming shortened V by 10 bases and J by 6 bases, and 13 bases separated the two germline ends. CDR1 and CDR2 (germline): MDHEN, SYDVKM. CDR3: CATDRTANSPLHF. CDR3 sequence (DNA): TGTGCCACGGACCGGACAGCTAATTCACCCCTCCACTTT.

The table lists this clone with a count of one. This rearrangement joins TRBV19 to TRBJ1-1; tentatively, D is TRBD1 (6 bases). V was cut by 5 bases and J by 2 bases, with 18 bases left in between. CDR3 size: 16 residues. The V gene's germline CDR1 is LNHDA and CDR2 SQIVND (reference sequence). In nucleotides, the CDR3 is TGTGCCAGTAGTTCTAAATTCGGACAGACAAACACTGAAGCTTTCTTT. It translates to CASSSKFGQTNTEAFF.

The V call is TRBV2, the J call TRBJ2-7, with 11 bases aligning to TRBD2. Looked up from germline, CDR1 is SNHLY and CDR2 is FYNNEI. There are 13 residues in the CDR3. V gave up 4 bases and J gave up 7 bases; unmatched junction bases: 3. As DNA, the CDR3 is TGTGCCAGCAGTGGACTAGCGGGGCGGGAGCAGTACTTC. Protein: CASSGLAGREQYF. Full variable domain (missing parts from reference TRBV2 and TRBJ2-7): EPEVTQTPSHQVTQMGQEVILRCVPISNHLYFYWYRQILGQKVEFLVSFYNNEISEKSEIFDDQFSVERPDGSNFTLKIRSTKLEDSAMYFCASSGLAGREQYFGPGTRLTVT.

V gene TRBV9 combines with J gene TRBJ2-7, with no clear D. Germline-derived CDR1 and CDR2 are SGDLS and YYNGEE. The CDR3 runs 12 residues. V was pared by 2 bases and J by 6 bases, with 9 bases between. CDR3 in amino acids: CASSVKEGEQYF. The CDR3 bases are TGTGCCAGCAGCGTGAAGGAAGGCGAGCAGTACTTC.

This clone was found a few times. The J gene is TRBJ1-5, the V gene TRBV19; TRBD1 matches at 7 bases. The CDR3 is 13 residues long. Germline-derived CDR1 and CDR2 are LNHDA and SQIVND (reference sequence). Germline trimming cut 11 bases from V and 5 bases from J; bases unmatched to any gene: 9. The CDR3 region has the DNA TGTGCCGTTAGACAGGGAGTGGATCAGCCCCAGCATTTT. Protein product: CAVRQGVDQPQHF.

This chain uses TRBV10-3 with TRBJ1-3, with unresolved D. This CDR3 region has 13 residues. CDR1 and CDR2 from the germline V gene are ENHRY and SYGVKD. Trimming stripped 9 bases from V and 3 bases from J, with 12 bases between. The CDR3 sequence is CAIRRESGNTIYF. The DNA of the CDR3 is TGTGCCATTCGTCGGGAGAGTGGAAACACCATATATTTT.

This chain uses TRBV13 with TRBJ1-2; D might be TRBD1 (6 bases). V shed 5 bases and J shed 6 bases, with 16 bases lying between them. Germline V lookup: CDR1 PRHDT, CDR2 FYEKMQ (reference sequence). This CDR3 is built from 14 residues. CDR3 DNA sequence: TGTGCCAGCAGCCCCCTAGGGACATTAAATGGCTACACCTTC. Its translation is CASSPLGTLNGYTF.

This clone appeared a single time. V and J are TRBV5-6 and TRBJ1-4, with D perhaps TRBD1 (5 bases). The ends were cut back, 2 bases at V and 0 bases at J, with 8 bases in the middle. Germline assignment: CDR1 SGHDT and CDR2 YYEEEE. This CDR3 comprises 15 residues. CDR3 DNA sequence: TGTGCCAGCAGCTTCGGACAAGCAACTAATGAAAAACTGTTTTTT. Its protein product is CASSFGQATNEKLFF.

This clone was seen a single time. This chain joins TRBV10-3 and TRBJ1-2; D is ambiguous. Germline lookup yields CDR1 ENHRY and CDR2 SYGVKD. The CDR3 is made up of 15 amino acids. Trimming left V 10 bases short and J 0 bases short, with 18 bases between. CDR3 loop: CASFAHGTANYGYTF. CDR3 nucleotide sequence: TGTGCCAGCTTCGCTCATGGTACCGCTAACTATGGCTACACCTTC.

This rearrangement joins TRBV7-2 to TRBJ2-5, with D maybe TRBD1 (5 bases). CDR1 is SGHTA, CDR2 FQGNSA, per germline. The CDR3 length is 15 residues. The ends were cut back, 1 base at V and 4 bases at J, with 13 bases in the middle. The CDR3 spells CASSLEGRVPETQYF. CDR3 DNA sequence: TGTGCCAGCAGCTTAGAGGGCAGGGTCCCAGAGACCCAGTACTTC.

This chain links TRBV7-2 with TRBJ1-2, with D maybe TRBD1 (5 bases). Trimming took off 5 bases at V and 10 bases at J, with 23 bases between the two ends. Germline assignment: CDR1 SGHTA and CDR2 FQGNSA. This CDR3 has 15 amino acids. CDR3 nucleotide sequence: TGTGCCAGCAGCCCCTTATTGCCTGGGGGGGATTACTACACCTTC. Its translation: CASSPLLPGGDYYTF.

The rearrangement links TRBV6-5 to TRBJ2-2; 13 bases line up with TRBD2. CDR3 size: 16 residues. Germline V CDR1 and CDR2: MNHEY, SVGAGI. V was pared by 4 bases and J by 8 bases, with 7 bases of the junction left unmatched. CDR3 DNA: TGTGCCAGCAGTTTTGGACTAGCGGGGGATAGTGGGGAGCTGTTTTTT. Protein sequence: CASSFGLAGDSGELFF.

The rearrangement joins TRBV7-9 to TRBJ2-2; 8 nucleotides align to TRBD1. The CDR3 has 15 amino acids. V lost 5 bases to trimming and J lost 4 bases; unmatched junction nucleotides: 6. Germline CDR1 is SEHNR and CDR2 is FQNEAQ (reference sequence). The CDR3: CASSIGQGTTGELFF. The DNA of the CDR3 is TGTGCCAGCAGCATCGGACAGGGTACCACCGGGGAGCTGTTTTTT.

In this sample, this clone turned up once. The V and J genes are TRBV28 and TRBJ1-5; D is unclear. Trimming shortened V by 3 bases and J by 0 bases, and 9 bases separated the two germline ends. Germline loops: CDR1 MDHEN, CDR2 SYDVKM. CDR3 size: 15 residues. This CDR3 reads CASSFTDYSNQPQHF. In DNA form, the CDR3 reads TGTGCCAGCAGTTTTACAGACTATAGCAATCAGCCCCAGCATTTT.

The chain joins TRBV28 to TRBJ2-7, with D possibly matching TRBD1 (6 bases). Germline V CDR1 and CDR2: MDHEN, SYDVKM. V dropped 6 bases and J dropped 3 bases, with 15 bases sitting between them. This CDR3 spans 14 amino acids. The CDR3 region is CASSWPGQGYEQYF. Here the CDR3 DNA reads TGTGCCAGCAGCTGGCCGGGACAAGGCTACGAGCAGTACTTC. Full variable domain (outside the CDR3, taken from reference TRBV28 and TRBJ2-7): DVKVTQSSRYLVKRTGEKVFLECVQDMDHENMFWYRQDPGLGLRLIYFSYDVKMKEKGDIPEGYSVSREKKERFSLILESASTNQTSMYLCASSWPGQGYEQYFGPGTRLTVT.

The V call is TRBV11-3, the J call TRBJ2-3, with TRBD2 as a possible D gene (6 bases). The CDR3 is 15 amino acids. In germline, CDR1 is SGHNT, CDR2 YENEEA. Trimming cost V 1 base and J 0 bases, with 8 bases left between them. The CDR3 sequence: CASSLVSGSTDTQYF. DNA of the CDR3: TGTGCCAGCAGCTTAGTAAGCGGGAGCACAGATACGCAGTATTTT. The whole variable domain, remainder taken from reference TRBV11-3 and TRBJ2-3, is EAGVVQSPRYKIIEKKQPVAFWCNPISGHNTLYWYLQNLGQGPELLIRYENEEAVDDSQLPKDRFSAERLKGVDSTLKIQPAELGDSAVYLCASSLVSGSTDTQYFGPGTRLTVL.

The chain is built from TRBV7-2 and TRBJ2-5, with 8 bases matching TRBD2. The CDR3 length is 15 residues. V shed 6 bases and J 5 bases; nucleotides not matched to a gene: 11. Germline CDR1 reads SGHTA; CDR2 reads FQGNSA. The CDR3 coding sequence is TGTGCCAGCAGACCCCGACTGGGACTAGGGGAGACCCAGTACTTC. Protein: CASRPRLGLGETQYF.

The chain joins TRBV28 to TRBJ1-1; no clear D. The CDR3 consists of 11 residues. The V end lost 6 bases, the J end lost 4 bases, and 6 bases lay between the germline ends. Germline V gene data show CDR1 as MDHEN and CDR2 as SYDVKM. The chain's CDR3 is CASSFGTEAFF. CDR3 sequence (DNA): TGTGCCAGCAGCTTCGGCACTGAAGCTTTCTTT.

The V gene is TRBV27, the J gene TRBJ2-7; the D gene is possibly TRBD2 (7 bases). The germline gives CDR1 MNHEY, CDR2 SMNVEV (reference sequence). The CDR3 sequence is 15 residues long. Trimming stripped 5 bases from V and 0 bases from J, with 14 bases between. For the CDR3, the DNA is TGTGCCAGCAGTAAAGGGGGGGGCGCCTCCTACGAGCAGTACTTC. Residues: CASSKGGGASYEQYF.

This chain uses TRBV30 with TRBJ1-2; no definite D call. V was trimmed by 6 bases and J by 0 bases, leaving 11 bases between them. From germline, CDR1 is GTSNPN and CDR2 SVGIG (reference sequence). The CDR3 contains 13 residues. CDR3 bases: TGTGCCTGTCTCCCAAAGACTAACTATGGCTACACCTTC. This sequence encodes CACLPKTNYGYTF.